One and the same sample provided the 31 T cell receptor beta chains below, sequenced in a study of blood T cell repertoires in COVID-19. The assay was immunoSEQ multiplex PCR, and TCRdb's table has in-frame clones only and misses some. The sample comprises hundreds of thousands of clones, around nine tenths of which are singletons, and around 8% rests with the top ten. What was sequenced was peripheral blood. The receptors stem from a woman in her forties or fifties with COVID-19, enrolled during active disease.

The chain links TRBV4-2 to TRBJ2-3, with a possible D match to TRBD2 (6 bases). The CDR3 runs to 16 residues. Trimming cost V 0 bases and J 5 bases, with 15 bases left between them. Germline V lookup: CDR1 LGHNA, CDR2 YNFKEQ. The CDR3 DNA sequence: TGTGCCAGCAGCCAAGATCGGAGGGGCCCGGGAGATACGCAGTATTTT. It translates to CASSQDRRGPGDTQYF.

The rearrangement joins TRBV3-1 (or the pseudogene TRBV3-2) to TRBJ1-2, with a tentative D call TRBD1 (5 bases). V shed 4 bases and J shed 4 bases, with 25 bases lying between them. CDR1 LGHDT and CDR2 YNNKEL come from the germline V gene (reference sequence). The CDR3 contains 18 residues. CDR3 in DNA: TGTGCCAGCAGCCCCATGCGGGGGGATTTTGGGGGTCCCTATGGCTACACCTTC. Translated: CASSPMRGDFGGPYGYTF.

On this clone: In the same sample, other DNA sequences code for this CDR3. J is TRBJ1-1 and V is TRBV18; no clear D. Trimming removed 3 bases at V and 0 bases at J, with 8 bases between. The CDR3 spans 14 residues. Germline V CDR1 and CDR2: KGHSH, LQKENI. The CDR3 DNA reads as TGTGCCAGCTCACCCGCGGCGATGAACACTGAAGCTTTCTTT. Translation gives CASSPAAMNTEAFF.

The chain recombines TRBV19 with TRBJ1-1, with D possibly being TRBD1 (6 bases). Germline-derived CDR1 and CDR2 are LNHDA and SQIVND (reference sequence). The CDR3 has 14 residues. Deletions cut 7 bases from V and 0 bases from J, with 12 bases between. CDR3 sequence: CASTTDSMNTEAFF. In nucleotides, the CDR3 is TGTGCCAGTACTACGGACAGTATGAACACTGAAGCTTTCTTT.

The chain combines TRBV2 with TRBJ1-5; D is perhaps TRBD1 (5 bases). Trimming cost V 1 base and J 9 bases, with 13 bases left between them. Germline CDR1 SNHLY, CDR2 FYNNEI. The CDR3 contains 14 residues. CDR3 residues: CASSEDGFGGPQHF. CDR3 nucleotides: TGTGCCAGCAGTGAAGACGGCTTCGGGGGGCCCCAGCATTTT.

The V and J genes are TRBV6-6 and TRBJ2-7; 8 bases fit TRBD1. The CDR3 spans 20 residues. The junction had 21 bases not matched to a gene; V was cut back by 5 bases and J by 0 bases. Germline V gene lookup returns CDR1 MNHNY and CDR2 SVGAGI (reference sequence). CDR3 loop: CASSREPGGTGRGPSYEQYF. CDR3 DNA sequence: TGTGCCAGCAGTCGGGAACCAGGGGGCACGGGGCGGGGCCCCTCCTACGAGCAGTACTTC.

V usage is TRBV4-1 and J usage is TRBJ1-5, with D perhaps TRBD1 (6 bases). This CDR3 has 17 residues. The V gene's germline CDR1 is MGHRA and CDR2 YSYEKL. With 0 bases removed from V and 3 bases from J, the gap between germline ends came to 15 bases. The CDR3 DNA is TGCGCCAGCAGCCAAGACTCTTCGGACAGAAACAATCAGCCCCAGCATTTT. Encoded protein: CASSQDSSDRNNQPQHF.

The rearrangement uses TRBV9 and TRBJ1-2, with 7 bases that match TRBD1. Germline V gene lookup returns CDR1 SGDLS and CDR2 YYNGEE. CDR3 length: 17 residues. J gave up 3 bases and V 0 bases, and 11 bases lay outside the gene matches. The CDR3 sequence: CASSVGETGMYDYGYTF. The CDR3 nucleotides are TGTGCCAGCAGCGTAGGAGAGACAGGGATGTACGACTATGGCTACACCTTC. Supplemented by reference TRBV9 and TRBJ1-2, the full variable domain reads DSGVTQTPKHLITATGQRVTLRCSPRSGDLSVYWYQQSLDQGLQFLIQYYNGEERAKGNILERFSAQQFPDLHSELNLSSLELGDSALYFCASSVGETGMYDYGYTFGSGTRLTVV.

This sequence joins TRBV7-9 and TRBJ1-5; D is unresolved. CDR3 length equals 14 residues. CDR1 and CDR2 (germline): SEHNR, FQNEAQ (reference sequence). V was shortened by 1 base and J by 11 bases, with 15 bases between the two germline ends. CDR3 protein: CASSLGPTLEAQHF. For the CDR3, the DNA is TGTGCCAGCAGCTTAGGACCGACTCTCGAAGCCCAGCATTTT.

The rearrangement links TRBV6-6 to TRBJ2-5; no clear D. The CDR3 length is 15 residues. Trimming left V 3 bases short and J 5 bases short, with 16 bases between. Germline V lookup: CDR1 MNHNY, CDR2 SVGAGI (reference sequence). The CDR3: CASSYDIFGMETQYF. CDR3 DNA: TGTGCCAGCAGTTATGACATATTCGGTATGGAGACCCAGTACTTC.

As to this clone: This specimen includes other DNA sequences encoding the same CDR3. As DNA, the CDR3 is TGTGCCAGCAGTTTAGGGAGAAACACTGAAGCTTTCTTT. This gives the protein CASSLGRNTEAFF. The chain recombines TRBV12-3 or TRBV12-4 with TRBJ1-1; D is ambiguous. The CDR3 extends over 13 amino acids. Trimming took 1 base from V and 2 from J, leaving 5 bases between them.

The chain carries TRBV3-1 (or the pseudogene TRBV3-2) and TRBJ2-3; 9 bases map to TRBD2. V shed 5 bases and J 6 bases; nucleotides not matched to a gene: 6. The V gene's germline CDR1 is LGHDT and CDR2 YNNKEL (reference sequence). This CDR3 has 14 amino acids. CDR3 in DNA: TGTGCCAGCAGCGATTCTAGCGGGGCGGATACGCAGTATTTT. It yields the protein CASSDSSGADTQYF.

The table lists this clone with a few counts. The CDR3 sequence is CASSLAPGGASLHF. The CDR3 nucleotides are TGTGCCAGCAGCTTAGCGCCCGGCGGAGCCTCCCTCCACTTT. The chain has TRBV7-2 and TRBJ1-6, with no clear D. The CDR3 is 14 amino acids. The V end lost 0 bases, the J end lost 14 bases, and 14 bases lay between the germline ends. Germline loops: CDR1 SGHTA, CDR2 FQGNSA.

The sample holds a few counts of this clone. The V gene is TRBV9, the J gene TRBJ1-4; 7 bases align to TRBD1. The CDR3 contains 14 residues. Losses at the gene ends were 0 bases for V and 6 bases for J; bases not matched to a gene: 2. CDR1 and CDR2 (germline): SGDLS, YYNGEE. The CDR3 DNA reads TGTGCCAGCAGCGTAGGGGACAGCGATGAAAAACTGTTTTTT. Translating gives CASSVGDSDEKLFF.

The chain has TRBV12-3 or TRBV12-4 and TRBJ2-7; possibly TRBD2 for D (5 bases). This CDR3 spans 12 amino acids. V lost 6 bases to trimming and J lost 6 bases, with 12 bases between them. The CDR3: CASRSRASEQYF. In DNA, the CDR3 is TGTGCCAGCAGATCGAGGGCGTCCGAGCAGTACTTC.

The chain has TRBV6-5 and TRBJ1-2, with TRBD1 matching over 8 bases. CDR3 length equals 13 residues. V shed 6 bases, J shed 8 bases, and the junction held 8 bases outside the gene matches. Germline V lookup: CDR1 MNHEY, CDR2 SVGAGI. The CDR3 spells CASSRGQVGGYTF. The CDR3 DNA reads as TGTGCCAGCAGCCGGGGACAGGTGGGAGGCTACACCTTC.

The chain joins TRBV5-4 to TRBJ1-2; 8 nucleotides line up with TRBD1. The CDR3 is 14 amino acids. V trimming: 2 bases; J trimming: 3 bases; junction bases outside the gene matches: 3. From germline, CDR1 is SGHNT and CDR2 YYREEE (reference sequence). Here the CDR3 reads CASSLIQGDYGYTF. CDR3 bases: TGTGCCAGCAGCTTAATACAGGGGGACTATGGCTACACCTTC.

The V call is TRBV30, the J call TRBJ2-1; D is perhaps TRBD2 (5 bases). Looked up from germline, CDR1 is GTSNPN and CDR2 is SVGIG (reference sequence). Trimming shortened V by 5 bases and J by 1 base, and 12 bases separated the two germline ends. This CDR3 comprises 14 residues. The CDR3 sequence: CAWAAGVSYNEQFF. The CDR3, as DNA: TGTGCCTGGGCCGCCGGGGTGTCCTACAATGAGCAGTTCTTC.

V and J are TRBV4-1 and TRBJ2-1, with 10 bases lining up with TRBD2. The CDR3 is made up of 16 amino acids. The germline CDR1 and CDR2 sequences are MGHRA and YSYEKL. The V gene end was trimmed by 8 bases and the J gene end by 5 bases; junction bases not matched to a gene: 12. CDR3 nucleotide sequence: TGCGCCAGCTCCGTCTCCGGGACTAGCGCCGACAATGAGCAGTTCTTC. This codes for CASSVSGTSADNEQFF.

This rearrangement joins TRBV2 to TRBJ1-6; TRBD1 is a possible D gene (5 bases). CDR3 size: 18 residues. Looked up from germline, CDR1 is SNHLY and CDR2 is FYNNEI. V lost 6 bases to trimming and J lost 0 bases, with 18 bases between them. In nucleotides, the CDR3 is TGTGCCAGCAGCCAGCCCGGGACTTTCAGCTCCTATAATTCACCCCTCCACTTT. Translation gives CASSQPGTFSSYNSPLHF.

In this sample, this clone turned up a few times. Other DNA sequences in the same sample also yield this CDR3. CDR3 region: CASSFTGTGDEKLFF. CDR3 nucleotide sequence: TGCGCCAGCAGCTTCACAGGGACAGGGGATGAAAAACTGTTTTTT. The chain carries TRBV5-1 and TRBJ1-4, with 10 bases matching TRBD1. This CDR3 has 15 amino acids. Trimming removed 2 bases from V and 6 bases from J; junction bases left unmatched: 4. Germline-derived CDR1 and CDR2 are SGHRS and YFSETQ.

V and J are TRBV4-2 and TRBJ2-7; possibly TRBD2 for D (6 bases). This CDR3 is 15 amino acids long. With 5 bases removed from V and 4 bases from J, the gap between germline ends came to 18 bases. CDR1 and CDR2 from the germline V gene are LGHNA and YNFKEQ. The CDR3 loop is CASSSQPGTEYEQYF. CDR3 bases: TGTGCCAGCAGCTCACAGCCCGGGACTGAGTACGAGCAGTACTTC.

V gene TRBV5-1 combines with J gene TRBJ2-7; 7 bases are shared with TRBD1. With 0 bases clipped from V and 5 bases from J, the junction kept 8 bases outside the gene matches. The CDR3 contains 15 residues. Germline CDR1 reads SGHRS; CDR2 reads YFSETQ. The CDR3 sequence is CASSLEGGADHEQYF. The CDR3 DNA reads TGCGCCAGCAGCTTGGAAGGGGGCGCGGACCACGAGCAGTACTTC.

The chain is built from TRBV16 and TRBJ1-1; unclear D gene. Trimming pared 4 bases from V and 7 bases from J, leaving 7 bases between. This CDR3 is built from 11 residues. The germline V gene has CDR1 KGHSY and CDR2 FQNENV. The CDR3, as DNA: TGTGCCAGCAGCCGGAGTTATGAAGCTTTCTTT. It yields the protein CASSRSYEAFF.

The gene calls are TRBV29-1 and TRBJ2-3; TRBD1 agrees at 7 bases. The V gene's germline CDR1 is SQVTM and CDR2 ANQGSEA. This CDR3 has 13 residues. V lost 5 bases, J lost 0 bases, and 2 bases stayed unmatched. CDR3 sequence: CSVPQGSTDTQYF. Here the CDR3 DNA reads TGCAGCGTTCCACAGGGGAGCACAGATACGCAGTATTTT.

The genes are TRBV2 and TRBJ2-6; D may be TRBD2 (6 bases). The germline gives CDR1 SNHLY, CDR2 FYNNEI. V was trimmed by 6 bases and J by 0 bases, leaving 21 bases between them. There are 19 residues in the CDR3. CDR3 residues: CASSGLQSGLISGANVLTF. CDR3 nucleotides: TGTGCCAGCAGCGGCCTCCAGTCGGGACTGATCTCTGGGGCCAACGTCCTGACTTTC.

This clone was seen a single time. The V call is TRBV6-5, the J call TRBJ2-2, with 8 bases identical to TRBD1. V lost 10 bases and J lost 2; bases outside the gene matches: 9. The CDR3 extends over 15 amino acids. From germline, CDR1 is MNHEY and CDR2 SVGAGI. The CDR3 reads CATAAGTGNTGELFF. CDR3 in DNA: TGTGCCACCGCCGCCGGGACAGGAAACACCGGGGAGCTGTTTTTT.

The J gene is TRBJ1-2, the V gene TRBV2; 7 bases map to TRBD1. Germline loops: CDR1 SNHLY, CDR2 FYNNEI. The junction had 5 bases not matched to a gene; V was cut back by 2 bases and J by 8 bases. This CDR3 contains 13 residues. The CDR3 spells CASSENRGAGYTF. The CDR3 region has the DNA TGTGCCAGCAGTGAAAACAGGGGAGCGGGCTACACCTTC.

The chain joins TRBV19 to TRBJ1-1; D ambiguous. Germline-derived CDR1 and CDR2 are LNHDA and SQIVND (reference sequence). This CDR3 comprises 14 residues. Trimming left V 0 bases short and J 10 bases short, with 15 bases between. The CDR3 DNA reads TGTGCCAGTAGTATAGACAGGTCGATCGCCCTAGCTTTCTTT. As protein: CASSIDRSIALAFF.

The CDR3 is CASSESAGARYNEQFF. The DNA of the CDR3 is TGCGCCAGCAGTGAGTCCGCAGGGGCTAGGTACAATGAGCAGTTCTTC. V usage is TRBV10-1 and J usage is TRBJ2-1; possibly TRBD1 for D (6 bases). The CDR3 is 16 amino acids. The germline V and J ends were trimmed by 0 bases and 4 bases, with 13 bases remaining between them. CDR1 is WNHNN, CDR2 SYGVQD, per germline (reference sequence).

The V gene is TRBV4-1, the J gene TRBJ2-1, with a possible D match to TRBD1 (6 bases). Germline V gene data show CDR1 as MGHRA and CDR2 as YSYEKL. V was shortened by 0 bases and J by 7 bases, with 13 bases between the two germline ends. The CDR3 extends over 15 amino acids. The CDR3 is CASSQEWDQGNEQFF. CDR3 nucleotides: TGCGCCAGCAGCCAAGAATGGGACCAGGGGAATGAGCAGTTCTTC.